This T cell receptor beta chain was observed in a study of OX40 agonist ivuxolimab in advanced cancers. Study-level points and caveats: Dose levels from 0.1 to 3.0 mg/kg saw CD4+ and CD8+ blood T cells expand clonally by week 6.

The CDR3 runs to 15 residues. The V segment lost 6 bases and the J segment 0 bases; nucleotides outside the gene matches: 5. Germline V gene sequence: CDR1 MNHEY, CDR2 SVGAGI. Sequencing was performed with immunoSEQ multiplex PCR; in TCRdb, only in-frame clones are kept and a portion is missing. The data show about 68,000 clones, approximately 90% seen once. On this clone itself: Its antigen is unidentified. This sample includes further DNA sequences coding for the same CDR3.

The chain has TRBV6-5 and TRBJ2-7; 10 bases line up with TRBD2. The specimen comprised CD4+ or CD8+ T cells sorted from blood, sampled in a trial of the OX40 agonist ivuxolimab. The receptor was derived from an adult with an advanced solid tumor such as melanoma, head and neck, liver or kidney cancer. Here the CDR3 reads CASSTGLAASYEQYF. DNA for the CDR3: TGTGCCAGCAGCACCGGACTAGCGGCCTCCTACGAGCAGTACTTC.